These T cell receptor beta chains were read from a single sample in a study of a mutant IDH1 vaccine in newly diagnosed glioma. The method was immunoSEQ multiplex PCR; TCRdb's version includes in-frame clones alone and lacks a portion of them. The sample contains about 44,000 clones, 75% to 95% of which appear only once. For these TCRs, the target antigens are not known. Sequencing used PBMCs, obtained from a glioma patient whose treatment included an IDH1 peptide vaccine. The receptor source for this set is a man aged 50 to 60 with glioma. The CDR3 runs from the conserved cysteine through the conserved F or W. A D gene is named only where the DNA matches it firmly. The size entry is marked missing in some rows and otherwise reads once, few, many or a size class.

v_gene: TRBV6-1; j_gene: TRBJ2-3; abundance: -; len: 14; d_gene: -; CDR3aa: CASSEAGPTDTQYF; CDR3nt: TGTGCCAGCAGTGAAGCGGGGCCCACAGATACGCAGTATTTT
v_gene: TRBV5-1; j_gene: TRBJ2-7; abundance: -; len: 15; d_gene: TRBD1; CDR3aa: CASSLAPGTDYEQYF; CDR3nt: TGCGCCAGCAGCTTGGCACCAGGGACAGACTACGAGCAGTACTTC
v_gene: TRBV14; j_gene: TRBJ1-2; abundance: -; len: 15; d_gene: TRBD1; CDR3aa: CASSQGTGVKRGYTF; CDR3nt: TGTGCCAGCAGCCAAGGGACAGGGGTGAAAAGGGGCTACACCTTC
v_gene: TRBV19; j_gene: TRBJ1-1; abundance: -; len: 12; d_gene: -; CDR3aa: CASSRNKGEAFF; CDR3nt: TGTGCCAGTAGTAGAAACAAGGGGGAAGCTTTCTTT
v_gene: TRBV5-4; j_gene: TRBJ1-5; abundance: -; len: 16; d_gene: TRBD1; CDR3aa: CASSLDGTGPNQPQHF; CDR3nt: TGTGCCAGCAGCTTGGACGGGACAGGACCCAATCAGCCCCAGCATTTT
v_gene: TRBV6-5; j_gene: TRBJ2-2; abundance: -; len: 16; d_gene: -; CDR3aa: CASSSRRYRLSGELFF; CDR3nt: TGTGCCAGCAGTTCCCGTCGTTACAGGTTGAGTGGGGAGCTGTTTTTT
v_gene: TRBV15; j_gene: TRBJ1-1; abundance: -; len: 14; d_gene: -; CDR3aa: CATSRALTAPEAFF; CDR3nt: TGTGCCACCAGCAGAGCCCTGACGGCGCCTGAAGCTTTCTTT
v_gene: TRBV18; j_gene: TRBJ2-7; abundance: -; len: 14; d_gene: -; CDR3aa: CASSSPNFRYEQYF; CDR3nt: TGTGCCAGCTCATCACCAAACTTTCGGTACGAGCAGTACTTC
v_gene: TRBV7-9; j_gene: TRBJ2-3; abundance: -; len: 15; d_gene: TRBD2; CDR3aa: CASSQTSGVTDTQYF; CDR3nt: TGTGCCAGCAGCCAAACTAGCGGGGTCACAGATACGCAGTATTTT
v_gene: TRBV19; j_gene: TRBJ1-2; abundance: -; len: 17; d_gene: TRBD1; CDR3aa: CASSAPGLGRDSYGYTF; CDR3nt: TGTGCCAGTAGTGCGCCGGGGTTAGGCAGGGACAGCTATGGCTACACCTTC
v_gene: TRBV6-5; j_gene: TRBJ1-6; abundance: -; len: 15; d_gene: TRBD1; CDR3aa: CASSYSRTGDSPLHF; CDR3nt: TGTGCCAGCAGTTACTCGAGGACAGGGGATTCACCCCTCCACTTT
v_gene: TRBV7-3; j_gene: TRBJ2-3; abundance: -; len: 13; d_gene: -; CDR3aa: CASSRTPTDTQYF; CDR3nt: TGTGCCAGCAGCCGCACCCCCACAGATACGCAGTATTTT
v_gene: TRBV30; j_gene: TRBJ1-1; abundance: -; len: 13; d_gene: -; CDR3aa: CAWSEDPKMGAFF; CDR3nt: TGTGCCTGGAGTGAGGATCCCAAGATGGGAGCTTTCTTT
v_gene: TRBV9; j_gene: TRBJ1-3; abundance: -; len: 10; d_gene: -; CDR3aa: CASYGNTIYF; CDR3nt: TGTGCCAGTTACGGAAACACCATATATTTT
v_gene: TRBV5-4; j_gene: TRBJ2-7; abundance: -; len: 15; d_gene: TRBD2; CDR3aa: CASSLLGGSSYEQYF; CDR3nt: TGTGCCAGCAGCTTGTTGGGCGGGAGCTCCTACGAGCAGTACTTC
v_gene: TRBV28; j_gene: TRBJ2-6; abundance: -; len: 17; d_gene: TRBD2; CDR3aa: CASSFGRGGLGANVLTF; CDR3nt: TGTGCCAGCAGTTTTGGGCGGGGGGGGCTAGGGGCCAACGTCCTGACTTTC
v_gene: TRBV4-1; j_gene: TRBJ2-3; abundance: -; len: 15; d_gene: TRBD2; CDR3aa: CASSPLAGEADTQYF; CDR3nt: TGCGCCAGCAGCCCGTTAGCGGGAGAGGCAGATACGCAGTATTTT
v_gene: TRBV7-9; j_gene: TRBJ1-5; abundance: -; len: 15; d_gene: -; CDR3aa: CASSLEGRGGQPQHF; CDR3nt: TGTGCCAGCAGCTTAGAGGGCAGGGGCGGTCAGCCCCAGCATTTT
v_gene: TRBV6-1; j_gene: TRBJ1-2; abundance: -; len: 14; d_gene: TRBD1; CDR3aa: CASSHRGLNYGYTF; CDR3nt: TGTGCCAGCAGTCACAGGGGGCTAAACTATGGCTACACCTTC
v_gene: TRBV7-2; j_gene: TRBJ2-2; abundance: -; len: 15; d_gene: TRBD2; CDR3aa: CATGWTSGTTGELFF; CDR3nt: TGTGCCACCGGATGGACTAGCGGAACCACCGGGGAGCTGTTTTTT
v_gene: TRBV7-8; j_gene: TRBJ2-6; abundance: few; len: 16; d_gene: -; CDR3aa: CASSYYRGAGANVLTF; CDR3nt: TGTGCCAGCAGCTACTATAGGGGAGCCGGGGCCAACGTCCTGACTTTC
v_gene: TRBV10-3; j_gene: TRBJ2-5; abundance: -; len: 13; d_gene: -; CDR3aa: CAISERGGETQYF; CDR3nt: TGTGCCATCAGTGAGAGGGGGGGGGAGACCCAGTACTTC
v_gene: TRBV2; j_gene: TRBJ2-5; abundance: -; len: 12; d_gene: -; CDR3aa: CASSGIRETQYF; CDR3nt: TGTGCCAGCAGCGGGATCAGAGAGACCCAGTACTTC
v_gene: TRBV19; j_gene: TRBJ2-5; abundance: -; len: 14; d_gene: -; CDR3aa: CASSMRRGGETQYF; CDR3nt: TGTGCCAGTAGTATGAGGAGGGGGGGGGAGACCCAGTACTTC
v_gene: TRBV27; j_gene: TRBJ2-3; abundance: -; len: 15; d_gene: TRBD2; CDR3aa: CASSLASGNTDTQYF; CDR3nt: TGTGCCAGCAGTTTGGCTAGCGGGAACACAGATACGCAGTATTTT
v_gene: TRBV27; j_gene: TRBJ1-1; abundance: -; len: 15; d_gene: -; CDR3aa: CASRTRTSGGTEAFF; CDR3nt: TGTGCCAGCAGGACCAGGACTTCGGGAGGAACTGAAGCTTTCTTT
v_gene: TRBV28; j_gene: TRBJ1-2; abundance: -; len: 14; d_gene: TRBD1; CDR3aa: CASRGDSQNYGYTF; CDR3nt: TGTGCCAGCAGGGGGGACAGTCAAAACTATGGCTACACCTTC
v_gene: TRBV7-2; j_gene: TRBJ2-3; abundance: -; len: 16; d_gene: TRBD1; CDR3aa: CASSLRQGARTDTQYF; CDR3nt: TGTGCCAGCAGCTTAAGACAGGGGGCTAGAACAGATACGCAGTATTTT
v_gene: TRBV7-8; j_gene: TRBJ1-1; abundance: -; len: 18; d_gene: -; CDR3aa: CASSLAHGGSYLDTEAFF; CDR3nt: TGTGCCAGCAGCTTAGCGCATGGAGGGTCCTATCTGGACACTGAAGCTTTCTTT
v_gene: TRBV19; j_gene: TRBJ2-7; abundance: -; len: 15; d_gene: TRBD1; CDR3aa: CASSFSGQGAYEQYF; CDR3nt: TGTGCCAGTAGTTTTTCGGGACAGGGTGCCTACGAGCAGTACTTC
v_gene: TRBV13; j_gene: TRBJ2-1; abundance: -; len: 14; d_gene: -; CDR3aa: CASSLSPGAFEQFF; CDR3nt: TGTGCCAGCAGCTTATCTCCGGGAGCCTTTGAGCAGTTCTTC
v_gene: TRBV14; j_gene: TRBJ2-7; abundance: -; len: 20; d_gene: TRBD2; CDR3aa: CASSPSPGGTTGTSAYEQYF; CDR3nt: TGTGCCAGCAGCCCCTCACCGGGGGGGACAACCGGGACTAGTGCGTACGAGCAGTACTTC
v_gene: TRBV5-6; j_gene: TRBJ2-7; abundance: -; len: 14; d_gene: TRBD1; CDR3aa: CASSSGTGAGEQYF; CDR3nt: TGTGCCAGCAGCTCGGGGACAGGGGCGGGAGAGCAGTACTTC
v_gene: TRBV9; j_gene: TRBJ2-1; abundance: -; len: 15; d_gene: TRBD1; CDR3aa: CASSVNRGSYNEQFF; CDR3nt: TGTGCCAGCAGCGTCAACAGGGGTTCCTACAATGAGCAGTTCTTC
v_gene: TRBV6-5; j_gene: TRBJ1-5; abundance: -; len: 15; d_gene: -; CDR3aa: CASSYSRRGGQPQHF; CDR3nt: TGTGCCAGCAGTTACTCCAGGCGGGGCGGTCAGCCCCAGCATTTT
v_gene: TRBV5-1; j_gene: TRBJ2-3; abundance: -; len: 14; d_gene: -; CDR3aa: CASSLEKGTDTQYF; CDR3nt: TGCGCCAGCAGCTTGGAAAAGGGCACAGATACGCAGTATTTT
v_gene: TRBV6-6; j_gene: TRBJ1-5; abundance: -; len: 15; d_gene: -; CDR3aa: CASRKEQGNYQPQHF; CDR3nt: TGTGCCAGCAGAAAAGAGCAGGGGAATTATCAGCCCCAGCATTTT
v_gene: TRBV5-6; j_gene: TRBJ2-7; abundance: -; len: 14; d_gene: TRBD1; CDR3aa: CASSAGTGDYEQYF; CDR3nt: TGTGCCAGCAGCGCTGGGACAGGGGACTACGAGCAGTACTTC
v_gene: TRBV7-2; j_gene: TRBJ2-5; abundance: -; len: 13; d_gene: -; CDR3aa: CASSNRIQETQYF; CDR3nt: TGTGCCAGCAGCAACCGCATCCAAGAGACCCAGTACTTC
v_gene: TRBV7-9; j_gene: TRBJ2-7; abundance: -; len: 16; d_gene: -; CDR3aa: CASSTLGGTNSYEQYF; CDR3nt: TGTGCCAGCAGTACTCTAGGGGGGACAAACTCCTACGAGCAGTACTTC
v_gene: TRBV7-9; j_gene: TRBJ1-1; abundance: -; len: 13; d_gene: -; CDR3aa: CASSLASQGSAFF; CDR3nt: TGTGCCAGCAGCTTAGCCAGTCAGGGTTCGGCTTTCTTT
v_gene: TRBV5-8; j_gene: TRBJ1-2; abundance: once; len: 12; d_gene: TRBD1; CDR3aa: CANRDRGYGYTF; CDR3nt: TGTGCCAACAGGGACAGGGGCTATGGCTACACCTTC
v_gene: TRBV29-1; j_gene: TRBJ1-4; abundance: -; len: 13; d_gene: TRBD1; CDR3aa: CSVGAGGAGKLFF; CDR3nt: TGCAGCGTTGGGGCAGGGGGCGCGGGAAAACTGTTTTTT
v_gene: TRBV4-3; j_gene: TRBJ2-2; abundance: -; len: 15; d_gene: -; CDR3aa: CASSQDGQGSGELFF; CDR3nt: TGCGCCAGCAGCCAAGATGGGCAGGGATCCGGGGAGCTGTTTTTT
v_gene: TRBV4-1; j_gene: TRBJ2-7; abundance: -; len: 14; d_gene: -; CDR3aa: CASSTTGPSYEQYF; CDR3nt: TGCGCCAGCAGCACGACCGGCCCCTCCTACGAGCAGTACTTC
v_gene: TRBV5-4; j_gene: TRBJ2-3; abundance: -; len: 16; d_gene: TRBD2; CDR3aa: CASSLEREISTDTQYF; CDR3nt: TGTGCCAGCAGCTTGGAGCGGGAGATAAGCACAGATACGCAGTATTTT
v_gene: TRBV7-3; j_gene: TRBJ1-1; abundance: -; len: 14; d_gene: TRBD1; CDR3aa: CASSPRQGGTEAFF; CDR3nt: TGTGCCAGCAGCCCGCGACAGGGGGGCACTGAAGCTTTCTTT
v_gene: TRBV20-1; j_gene: TRBJ2-7; abundance: -; len: 11; d_gene: -; CDR3aa: CSAARSYEQYF; CDR3nt: TGCAGTGCCGCCAGATCCTACGAGCAGTACTTC
v_gene: TRBV19; j_gene: TRBJ1-2; abundance: once; len: 14; d_gene: -; CDR3aa: CASSPLLVEHGYTF; CDR3nt: TGTGCCAGTAGTCCCCTGTTGGTCGAACATGGCTACACCTTC
v_gene: TRBV28; j_gene: TRBJ2-4; abundance: -; len: 16; d_gene: -; CDR3aa: CASSLSWKQPKNIQYF; CDR3nt: TGTGCCAGCAGTTTATCTTGGAAACAGCCCAAAAACATTCAGTACTTC
v_gene: TRBV9; j_gene: TRBJ2-7; abundance: -; len: 14; d_gene: -; CDR3aa: CASSVGGRAYEQYF; CDR3nt: TGTGCCAGCAGCGTAGGAGGCAGGGCCTACGAGCAGTACTTC
v_gene: TRBV4-2; j_gene: TRBJ1-1; abundance: -; len: 14; d_gene: -; CDR3aa: CASSPGMENTEAFF; CDR3nt: TGTGCCAGCAGCCCCGGAATGGAGAACACTGAAGCTTTCTTT
v_gene: TRBV13; j_gene: TRBJ1-1; abundance: -; len: 15; d_gene: -; CDR3aa: CASKLGGRVNTEAFF; CDR3nt: TGTGCCAGCAAGCTCGGGGGGCGAGTGAACACTGAAGCTTTCTTT
v_gene: TRBV28; j_gene: TRBJ1-1; abundance: -; len: 14; d_gene: TRBD1; CDR3aa: CASSSGTGGSNAFF; CDR3nt: TGTGCCAGCAGTTCCGGGACAGGGGGTTCAAACGCTTTCTTT
v_gene: TRBV30; j_gene: TRBJ2-7; abundance: -; len: 14; d_gene: -; CDR3aa: CAWSVGAGYREQYF; CDR3nt: TGTGCCTGGAGTGTAGGGGCAGGGTATCGCGAGCAGTACTTC
v_gene: TRBV7-9; j_gene: TRBJ2-7; abundance: -; len: 13; d_gene: -; CDR3aa: CASSLPGFHEQYF; CDR3nt: TGTGCCAGCAGCTTACCAGGGTTCCACGAGCAGTACTTC
v_gene: TRBV11-2; j_gene: TRBJ1-3; abundance: -; len: 15; d_gene: -; CDR3aa: CASSLSRGSGNTIYF; CDR3nt: TGTGCCAGCAGCTTATCTAGGGGCTCTGGAAACACCATATATTTT